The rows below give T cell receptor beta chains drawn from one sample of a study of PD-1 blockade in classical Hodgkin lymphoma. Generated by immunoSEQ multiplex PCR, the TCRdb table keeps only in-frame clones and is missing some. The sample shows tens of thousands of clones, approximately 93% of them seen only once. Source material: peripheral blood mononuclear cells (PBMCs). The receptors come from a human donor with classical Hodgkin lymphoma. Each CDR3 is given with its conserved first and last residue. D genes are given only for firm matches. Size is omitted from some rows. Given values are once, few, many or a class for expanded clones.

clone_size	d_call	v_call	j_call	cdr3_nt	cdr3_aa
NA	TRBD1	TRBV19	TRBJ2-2	TGTGCCAGTAGTTGGACAGGAGACACCGGGGAGCTGTTTTTT	CASSWTGDTGELFF
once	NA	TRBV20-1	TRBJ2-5	TGCAGTGCCTCTGAGGGAGAGACCCAGTACTTC	CSASEGETQYF
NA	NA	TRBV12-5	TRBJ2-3	TGTGCTAGTGGCGCGACAGGAGGTTCGGATACGCAGTATTTT	CASGATGGSDTQYF
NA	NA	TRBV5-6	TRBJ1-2	TGTGCCAGCAGCTTGGACACCGCCTACACCTTC	CASSLDTAYTF
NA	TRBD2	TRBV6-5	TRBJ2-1	TGTGCCAGCAGGAGACTAGCGGGGTTTGAGCAGTTCTTC	CASRRLAGFEQFF
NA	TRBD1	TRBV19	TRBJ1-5	TGTGCCAGTACGGCATGGGGACAGGCCTTTAATCAGCCCCAGCATTTT	CASTAWGQAFNQPQHF
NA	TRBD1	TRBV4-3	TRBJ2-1	TGCGCCAGCAGCCACGGACAGGTAGGGGAGCAGTTCTTC	CASSHGQVGEQFF
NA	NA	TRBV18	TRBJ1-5	TGTGCCAGCTCACCAGGACAGCTCAATCAGCCCCAGCATTTT	CASSPGQLNQPQHF
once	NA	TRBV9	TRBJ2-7	TGTGCCAGCAGCGCATCCGGACAGAGAGCCGAGCAGTACTTC	CASSASGQRAEQYF
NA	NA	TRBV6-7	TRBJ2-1	TGTGCCAGCCGCGGTAGCTCCTACAATGAGCAGTTCTTC	CASRGSSYNEQFF
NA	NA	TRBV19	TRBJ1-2	TGTGCCAGTAGTATTACCGGGGTGGACTATGGCTACACCTTC	CASSITGVDYGYTF
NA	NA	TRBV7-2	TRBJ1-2	TGTGCCAGCAGCTTAGTCCCAGGCTCGGGCTATGGCTACACCTTC	CASSLVPGSGYGYTF
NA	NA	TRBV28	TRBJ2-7	TGTGCCAGCAGTTTAATTCTTAGCCAGGGGTCCTACGAGCAGTACTTC	CASSLILSQGSYEQYF
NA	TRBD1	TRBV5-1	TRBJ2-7	TGCGCCAGCAGCTTCAGTCCTTCAGGACAGGGTACGAGTGAGCAGTACTTC	CASSFSPSGQGTSEQYF
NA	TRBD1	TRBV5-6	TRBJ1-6	TGTGCCAGCAATCCCGACAGGGGGAATTCACCCCTCCACTTT	CASNPDRGNSPLHF
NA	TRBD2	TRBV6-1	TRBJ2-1	TGTGCCAGCAGTGAATCGCCCGGGACTAGCGGGAGTTTCTACAATGAGCAGTTCTTC	CASSESPGTSGSFYNEQFF
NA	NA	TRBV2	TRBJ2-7	TGTGCCAGCAGTGAGGGGGCTGCGCAGTACTTC	CASSEGAAQYF
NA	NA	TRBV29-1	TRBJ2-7	TGCAGCGTTGAAACAGGGCTCTACGAGCAGTACTTC	CSVETGLYEQYF
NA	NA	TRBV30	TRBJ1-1	TGTGCCTGGAGCGTCACCGGGCTGGCGAACACTGAAGCTTTCTTT	CAWSVTGLANTEAFF
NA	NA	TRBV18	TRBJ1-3	TGTGCCAGCTCACAACTGACGGACTCTGGAAACACCATATATTTT	CASSQLTDSGNTIYF
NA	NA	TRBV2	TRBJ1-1	TGTGCCAGCAGGAGGGAGCACACTGAAGCTTTCTTT	CASRREHTEAFF
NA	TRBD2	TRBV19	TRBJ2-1	TGTGCCAGTAGTATCTGGACTAGCGGTAGCTCCTACAATGAGCAGTTCTTC	CASSIWTSGSSYNEQFF
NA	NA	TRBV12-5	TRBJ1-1	TGTGCTAGTGGTTTGGTAAAAGGGGCGAACACTGAAGCTTTCTTT	CASGLVKGANTEAFF
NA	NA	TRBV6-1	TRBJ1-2	TGTGCCAGCAGTGGGTATTTTGGGGGAAGCTATGGCTACACCTTC	CASSGYFGGSYGYTF
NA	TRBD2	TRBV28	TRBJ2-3	TGTGCCAGCAGTGTTCTAGCGGGAGAGGGCGGGGATACGCAGTATTTT	CASSVLAGEGGDTQYF
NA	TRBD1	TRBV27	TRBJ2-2	TGTGCCAGCAGTTCCCGGACAGGGATTAACACCGGGGAGCTGTTTTTT	CASSSRTGINTGELFF
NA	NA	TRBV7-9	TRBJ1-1	TGTGCCAGCAGCAGACCCCGCGGCACTGAAGCTTTCTTT	CASSRPRGTEAFF